This is a list of T cell receptor beta chains from one sample in a study of T cells in Graves' hyperthyroidism and ophthalmopathy. Each CDR3 protein is one row after TCRdb ran MiXCR on the multiplex PCR reads. The repertoire holds fewer than 550,000 distinct CDR3 sequences, with approximately 25% as singletons. The sequencing input was blood. Every receptor here comes from a woman in her 30s with Graves' ophthalmopathy. Both conserved end residues are part of each CDR3. D genes are given only for firm matches. Clone size is given for some rows only: seen once, a few or many times, or a class if the clone is expanded.

d_call	clone_size	v_call	j_call	cdr3_aa	cdr3_nt
TRBD2	-	TRBV6-1	TRBJ2-2	CASRGGRGANTGELFF	TGTGCCAGCAGGGGAGGTCGGGGGGCGAACACCGGGGAGCTGTTTTTT
TRBD1	many	TRBV6-1	TRBJ1-2	CASSEPGGGYGYTF	TGTGCCAGCAGTGAGCCAGGGGGAGGCTATGGCTACACCTTC
-	many	TRBV12-3/TRBV12-4	TRBJ2-2	CASTLLGTGELFF	TGTGCCAGCACCCTCCTCGGCACCGGGGAGCTGTTTTTT
-	many	TRBV10-2	TRBJ2-7	CASVLKREAYEQYF	TGCGCCAGCGTCCTTAAGAGAGAGGCCTACGAGCAGTACTTC
-	many	TRBV6-1	TRBJ2-7	CASSPGTADSYEQYF	TGTGCCAGCAGTCCTGGGACCGCCGATTCCTACGAGCAGTACTTC
-	-	TRBV20-1	TRBJ1-1	CSVGRQNTEPFF	TGCAGCGTTGGACGGCAGAACACTGAACCTTTCTTT
TRBD1	many	TRBV27	TRBJ2-7	CASRGQGDYYEQYF	TGTGCCAGCAGGGGACAGGGGGACTACTACGAGCAGTACTTC
-	many	TRBV7-9	TRBJ1-1	CASSVMWGIDTEAFF	TGTGCCAGCAGCGTAATGTGGGGAATAGACACTGAAGCTTTCTTT
TRBD1	-	TRBV6-2/TRBV6-3	TRBJ1-1	CASSHGQAMNTEAFF	TGTGCCAGCAGTCATGGACAGGCCATGAACACTGAAGCTTTCTTT
TRBD1	many	TRBV20-1	TRBJ2-5	CSARDPGVQGEETQYF	TGCAGTGCTAGAGATCCAGGCGTTCAGGGGGAAGAGACCCAGTACTTC
-	many	TRBV28	TRBJ2-7	CASSFIRGSEQYF	TGTGCCAGCAGTTTTATACGAGGGAGCGAGCAGTACTTC
-	few	TRBV15	TRBJ2-5	CATSRVDLIQETQYF	TGTGCCACCAGCAGAGTCGACTTAATCCAAGAGACCCAGTACTTC
TRBD1	few	TRBV3-1	TRBJ2-5	CASSQEAPGQGGVETQYF	TGTGCCAGCAGCCAAGAGGCCCCGGGACAGGGGGGGGTAGAGACCCAGTACTTC
-	-	TRBV12-3/TRBV12-4	TRBJ2-7	CASSFGIEQYF	TGTGCCAGCAGTTTTGGAATCGAGCAGTACTTC
TRBD1	-	TRBV11-2	TRBJ2-7	CASSPTGGAGEQYF	TGTGCCAGCAGCCCGACAGGGGGCGCGGGGGAGCAGTACTTC